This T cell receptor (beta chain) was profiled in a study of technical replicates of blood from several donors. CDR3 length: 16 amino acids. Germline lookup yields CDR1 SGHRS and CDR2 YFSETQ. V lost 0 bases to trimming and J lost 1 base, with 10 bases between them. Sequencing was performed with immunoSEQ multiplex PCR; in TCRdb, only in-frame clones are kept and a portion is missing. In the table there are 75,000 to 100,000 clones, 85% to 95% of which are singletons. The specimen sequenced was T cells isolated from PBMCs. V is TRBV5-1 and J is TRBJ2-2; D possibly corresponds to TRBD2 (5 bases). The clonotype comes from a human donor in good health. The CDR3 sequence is CASSLGSGENTGELFF. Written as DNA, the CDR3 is TGCGCCAGCAGCTTGGGGTCCGGGGAGAACACCGGGGAGCTGTTTTTT.